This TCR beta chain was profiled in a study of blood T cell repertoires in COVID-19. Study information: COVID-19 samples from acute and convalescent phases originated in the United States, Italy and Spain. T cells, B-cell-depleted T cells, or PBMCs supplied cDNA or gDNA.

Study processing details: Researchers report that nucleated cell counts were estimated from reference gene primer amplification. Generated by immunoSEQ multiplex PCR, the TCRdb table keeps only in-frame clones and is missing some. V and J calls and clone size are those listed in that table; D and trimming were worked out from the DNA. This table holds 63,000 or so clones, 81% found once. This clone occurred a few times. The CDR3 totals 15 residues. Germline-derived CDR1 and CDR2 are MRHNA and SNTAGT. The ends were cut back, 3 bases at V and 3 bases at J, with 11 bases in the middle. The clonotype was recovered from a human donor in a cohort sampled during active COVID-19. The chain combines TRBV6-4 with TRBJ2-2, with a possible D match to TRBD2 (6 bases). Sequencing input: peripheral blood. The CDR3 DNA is TGTGCCAGCAGTGAGCGGTCGGGAGACACCGGGGAGCTGTTTTTT. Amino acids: CASSERSGDTGELFF.